Below, 4 T cell receptor beta chains from the same sample are listed, as sequenced in a study of T cell repertoires in cytomegalovirus infection. TCRdb used MiXCR to reprocess the reads, holding one entry per CDR3 protein. The data hold under 200,000 distinct CDR3 sequences, with 28% observed a single time. Sequencing was performed on PBMCs. All receptors come from a human donor in good health (CMV status not recorded). Some clones in this sample may be carry-over from other donors' samples.

This chain connects TRBV2 to TRBJ1-2; TRBD1 matches 7 bases. Germline CDR1 SNHLY, CDR2 FYNNEI. The junction had 8 bases not matched to a gene; V was cut back by 5 bases and J by 8 bases. CDR3 length equals 13 residues. CDR3 in DNA: TGTGCCAGCAGTATAACAGGGGCGGAGGGCTACACCTTC. Its protein is CASSITGAEGYTF.

J is TRBJ2-1 and V is TRBV12-3 or TRBV12-4; no clear D. The CDR3 sequence is 16 residues long. The germline V and J ends were trimmed by 4 bases and 0 bases, with 13 bases remaining between them. CDR3 amino acids: CASSSLYTNSYNEQFF. The CDR3 DNA follows: TGTGCCAGCAGTTCCCTCTATACTAACTCCTACAATGAGCAGTTCTTC.

This clonotype was observed a handful of times. The chain uses TRBV7-2 and TRBJ1-3, with no clear D. This CDR3 spans 14 amino acids. Trimming removed 5 bases at V and 5 bases at J, with 13 bases between. Looked up from germline, CDR1 is SGHTA and CDR2 is FQGNSA. CDR3 region: CASSLDPARNTIYF. The CDR3 nucleotides read TGTGCCAGCAGCCTCGACCCTGCAAGAAACACCATATATTTT.

Many counts were recorded for this clonotype. The chain is built from TRBV7-3 and TRBJ1-4, with D possibly matching TRBD1 (5 bases). CDR1 and CDR2 (germline): SGHTA, FQGTGA. Trimming stripped 4 bases from V and 0 bases from J, with 12 bases between. The CDR3 loop spans 16 amino acids. For the CDR3, the DNA is TGTGCCAGCAGCTCTCAAGGGGATACAACTAATGAAAAACTGTTTTTT. This codes for CASSSQGDTTNEKLFF.